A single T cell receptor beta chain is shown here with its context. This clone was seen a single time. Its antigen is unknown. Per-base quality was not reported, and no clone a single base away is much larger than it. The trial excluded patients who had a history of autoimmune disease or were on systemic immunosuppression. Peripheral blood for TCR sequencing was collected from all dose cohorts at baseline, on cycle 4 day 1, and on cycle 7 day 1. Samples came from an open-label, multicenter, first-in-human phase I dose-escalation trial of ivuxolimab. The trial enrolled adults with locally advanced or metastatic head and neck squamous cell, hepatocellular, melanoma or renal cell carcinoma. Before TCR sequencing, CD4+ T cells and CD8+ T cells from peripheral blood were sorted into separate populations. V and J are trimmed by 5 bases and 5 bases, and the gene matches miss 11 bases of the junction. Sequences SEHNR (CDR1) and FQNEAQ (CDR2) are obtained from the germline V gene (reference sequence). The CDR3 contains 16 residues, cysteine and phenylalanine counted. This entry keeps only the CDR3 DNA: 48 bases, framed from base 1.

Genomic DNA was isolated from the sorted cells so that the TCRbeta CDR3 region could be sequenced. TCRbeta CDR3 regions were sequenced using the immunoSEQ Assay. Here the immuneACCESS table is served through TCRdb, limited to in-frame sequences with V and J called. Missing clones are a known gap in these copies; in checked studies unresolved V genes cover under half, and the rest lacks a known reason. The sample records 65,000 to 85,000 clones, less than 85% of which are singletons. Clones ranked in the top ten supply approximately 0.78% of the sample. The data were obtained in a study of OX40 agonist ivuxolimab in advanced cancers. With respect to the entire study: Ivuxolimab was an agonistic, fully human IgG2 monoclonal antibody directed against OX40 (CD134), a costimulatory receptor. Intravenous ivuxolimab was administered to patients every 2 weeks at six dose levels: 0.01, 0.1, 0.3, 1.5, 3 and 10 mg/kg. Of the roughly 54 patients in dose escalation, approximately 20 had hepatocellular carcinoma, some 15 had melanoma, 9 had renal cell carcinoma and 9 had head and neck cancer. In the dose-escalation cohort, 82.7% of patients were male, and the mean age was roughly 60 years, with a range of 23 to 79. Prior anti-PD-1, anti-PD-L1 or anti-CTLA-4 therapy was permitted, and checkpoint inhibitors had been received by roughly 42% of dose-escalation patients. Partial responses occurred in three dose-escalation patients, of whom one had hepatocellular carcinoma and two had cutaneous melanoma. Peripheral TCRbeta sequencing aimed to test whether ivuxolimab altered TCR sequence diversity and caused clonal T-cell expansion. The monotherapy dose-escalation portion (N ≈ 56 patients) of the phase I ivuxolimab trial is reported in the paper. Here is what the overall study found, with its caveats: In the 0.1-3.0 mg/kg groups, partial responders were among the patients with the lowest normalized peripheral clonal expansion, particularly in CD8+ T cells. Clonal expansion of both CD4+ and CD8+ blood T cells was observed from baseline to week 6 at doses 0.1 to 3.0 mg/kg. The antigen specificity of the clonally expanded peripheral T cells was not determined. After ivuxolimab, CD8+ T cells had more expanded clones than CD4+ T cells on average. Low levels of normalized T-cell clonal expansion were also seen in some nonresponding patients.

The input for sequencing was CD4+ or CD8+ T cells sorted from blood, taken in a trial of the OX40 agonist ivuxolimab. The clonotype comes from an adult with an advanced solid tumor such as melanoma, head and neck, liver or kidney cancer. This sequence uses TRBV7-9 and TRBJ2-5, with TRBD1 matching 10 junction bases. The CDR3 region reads CASSEVPGQGRETQYF. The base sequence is TGTGCCAGCAGCGAAGTACCGGGACAGGGGAGGGAGACCCAGTACTTC.